Each of the 27 T cell receptor beta chains below was sequenced from the same sample in a study of cytotoxic CD8 clonotypes in ibrutinib-treated CLL. Method: immunoSEQ multiplex PCR; TCRdb's copy keeps in-frame clones and lacks some. The table shows 150,000 to 250,000 clones, with about two thirds occurring only once. The input for sequencing was PBMCs, taken after 24 months of ibrutinib treatment. All receptors derive from a human donor with chronic lymphocytic leukemia.

This sequence joins TRBV5-6 and TRBJ2-1; D remains ambiguous. The CDR3 consists of 12 residues. V was trimmed by 2 bases and J by 6 bases, leaving 6 bases between them. The germline gives CDR1 SGHDT, CDR2 YYEEEE. The CDR3 loop reads CASSLFTNEQFF. For the CDR3, the DNA is TGTGCCAGCAGCTTATTCACCAATGAGCAGTTCTTC.

The chain carries TRBV7-6 and TRBJ1-3; D may be TRBD1 (5 bases). The V end lost 1 base, the J end lost 3 bases, and 13 bases lay between the germline ends. The CDR3 extends over 16 amino acids. CDR1 is SGHVS and CDR2 is FNYEAQ in the germline V gene. CDR3 sequence reads: CASSLVPGEGGNTIYF. The CDR3 bases are TGTGCCAGCAGCTTAGTTCCGGGGGAAGGTGGAAACACCATATATTTT.

The chain links TRBV28 to TRBJ2-4, with 16 bases that match TRBD2. CDR1 and CDR2 (germline): MDHEN, SYDVKM. There are 15 residues in the CDR3. The V gene end was trimmed by 3 bases and the J gene end by 12 bases; junction bases not matched to a gene: 5. The CDR3, as DNA: TGTGCCAGCAGTTTGGGGGGACTAGCGGGAGGGGATCAGTACTTC. The encoded protein is CASSLGGLAGGDQYF.

This clone was seen only once. The chain employs TRBV7-9 and TRBJ2-1, with 7 bases identical to TRBD2. Germline lookup yields CDR1 SEHNR and CDR2 FQNEAQ (reference sequence). The CDR3 totals 16 residues. Trimming at V came to 5 bases and at J to 1 base, leaving 8 bases not matched to a gene. The DNA for the CDR3 is TGTGCCAGCAGCAACGGTGCCGGGAGGTCCTACAATGAGCAGTTCTTC. This sequence encodes CASSNGAGRSYNEQFF.

The chain uses TRBV5-4 and TRBJ2-7; 12 positions agree with TRBD2. The germline CDR1 and CDR2 sequences are SGHNT and YYREEE (reference sequence). CDR3 length equals 16 residues. The trim removed 4 bases at V and 1 base at J, leaving 6 bases unmatched. CDR3 nucleotides: TGTGCCAGCAGCCTTGGACTAGCGGGACCTTCCTACGAGCAGTACTTC. It specifies CASSLGLAGPSYEQYF.

This chain uses TRBV7-8 with TRBJ2-3, with a tentative D call TRBD1 (6 bases). With 1 base removed from V and 3 bases from J, the gap between germline ends came to 8 bases. Germline values: CDR1 SGHVS, CDR2 FQNEAQ. CDR3 length: 14 amino acids. Here the CDR3 reads CASSLGRGTDTQYF. In DNA form, the CDR3 reads TGTGCCAGCAGCTTAGGAAGGGGGACAGATACGCAGTATTTT.

J is TRBJ1-2 and V is TRBV5-4; D is undetermined. From germline, CDR1 is SGHNT and CDR2 YYREEE (reference sequence). Trimming removed 0 bases from V and 0 bases from J, with 15 bases in between. The CDR3 runs to 17 residues. The CDR3 DNA is TGTGCCAGCAGCTTGGATTTCGTCAGCAGAACTAACTATGGCTACACCTTC. It specifies CASSLDFVSRTNYGYTF.

This clone was observed a few times. The chain combines TRBV7-2 with TRBJ2-7; D gene uncertain. CDR3 size: 14 residues. Germline V gene data show CDR1 as SGHTA and CDR2 as FQGNSA. With 5 bases removed from V and 2 bases from J, the gap between germline ends came to 13 bases. The CDR3 DNA reads as TGTGCCAGCAGCCTCGCGGCCAGGACCTACGAGCAGTACTTC. This encodes CASSLAARTYEQYF.

This sequence joins TRBV10-3 and TRBJ1-1; tentatively, D is TRBD1 (6 bases). This CDR3 spans 15 amino acids. Per the germline V gene, CDR1 is ENHRY and CDR2 is SYGVKD. Trimming removed 7 bases from V and 0 bases from J, with 15 bases in between. CDR3 in amino acids: CAIKVTGAVNTEAFF. The CDR3 coding sequence is TGTGCCATCAAAGTAACGGGGGCAGTGAACACTGAAGCTTTCTTT.

This clone was seen only a few times. This chain links TRBV4-2 with TRBJ2-1; either TRBD1 or TRBD2 may supply D (6 bases each). This CDR3 region has 18 residues. Per the germline V gene, CDR1 is LGHNA and CDR2 is YNFKEQ. Trimming pared 1 base from V and 0 bases from J, leaving 16 bases between. The CDR3 DNA sequence: TGTGCCAGCAGCCAAGGGCCGGGCGGGACAAACTCCTACAATGAGCAGTTCTTC. This encodes CASSQGPGGTNSYNEQFF.

The V and J genes are TRBV30 and TRBJ1-2; D might be TRBD1 (5 bases). The CDR3 totals 13 residues. Trimming cost V 5 bases and J 8 bases, with 18 bases left between them. Germline CDR1 reads GTSNPN; CDR2 reads SVGIG (reference sequence). DNA for the CDR3: TGTGCCTGGGGGTCCGAATCCAGGGCGGGCTACACCTTC. This gives the protein CAWGSESRAGYTF.

The gene calls are TRBV6-5 and TRBJ2-7; 9 nucleotides align to TRBD2. The CDR3 runs 15 residues. V lost 2 bases, J lost 4 bases, and 6 bases stayed unmatched. Germline loops: CDR1 MNHEY, CDR2 SVGAGI. The DNA of the CDR3 is TGTGCCAGCAGTTACGACAGCGGGAGGTGGTACGAGCAGTACTTC. It is translated as CASSYDSGRWYEQYF.

This clone showed up just a few times. The chain carries TRBV10-3 and TRBJ2-1; 12 bases line up with TRBD2. Unmatched junction bases numbered 7, after V lost 5 bases and J lost 8 bases. The CDR3 totals 15 residues. The V gene's germline CDR1 is ENHRY and CDR2 SYGVKD. The CDR3 spells CAISQTSGSVYEQFF. As DNA, the CDR3 is TGTGCCATCAGTCAGACTAGCGGGAGTGTCTATGAGCAGTTCTTC.

This clone was seen just once. The junction departs from the called germline gene at one end, perhaps through a read error. The J gene is TRBJ1-2, the V gene TRBV28; 9 nucleotides match TRBD1. The CDR3 loop spans 15 amino acids. In germline, CDR1 is MDHEN, CDR2 SYDVKM. CDR3 in amino acids: CASSPGTGKRNGYTF. The CDR3 DNA sequence: TGTGCCAGCAGTCCCGGGACAGGGAAGAGAAATGGCTACACTTTC.

This chain links TRBV7-2 with TRBJ2-5, with no clear D. The germline V gene has CDR1 SGHTA and CDR2 FQGNSA. V was pared by 0 bases and J by 5 bases, with 10 bases between. This CDR3 region has 14 residues. The CDR3 sequence: CASSLAGNEETQYF. The CDR3 bases are TGTGCCAGCAGCTTAGCAGGGAATGAGGAGACCCAGTACTTC.

This clone was found a few times. This chain joins TRBV11-2 and TRBJ2-3; 8 bases are shared with TRBD1. V shed 2 bases and J 2 bases; nucleotides not matched to a gene: 6. This CDR3 region has 16 residues. In germline, CDR1 is SGHAT, CDR2 FQNNGV. This CDR3 reads CASSLNRGSVTDTQYF. The CDR3 nucleotides read TGTGCCAGCAGCTTAAACAGGGGGTCTGTCACAGATACGCAGTATTTT.

The chain combines TRBV9 with TRBJ2-5; 9 bases agree with TRBD2. Germline V gene lookup returns CDR1 SGDLS and CDR2 YYNGEE. This CDR3 contains 16 residues. Trimming took 0 bases from V and 4 from J; bases not matched to a gene: 7. This CDR3 is CASSVALAGSPETQYF. The CDR3 DNA reads as TGTGCCAGCAGCGTAGCGCTAGCGGGATCCCCAGAGACCCAGTACTTC.

This clone was counted a few times. The chain uses TRBV4-3 and TRBJ1-3; D may be TRBD1 (5 bases). V dropped 0 bases and J dropped 0 bases, with 12 bases sitting between them. The CDR3 has 17 amino acids. Germline CDR1 and CDR2: LGHNA and YSLEER. The CDR3 reads CASSQDDHRNSGNTIYF. CDR3 nucleotides: TGCGCCAGCAGCCAAGATGATCACAGGAACTCTGGAAACACCATATATTTT.

The rearrangement joins TRBV9 to TRBJ2-1; 11 nucleotides match TRBD2. Germline loops: CDR1 SGDLS, CDR2 YYNGEE. V lost 0 bases, J lost 2 bases, and 1 base stayed unmatched. The CDR3 loop spans 16 amino acids. The CDR3 loop is CASSVVSGRAYNEQFF. CDR3 bases: TGTGCCAGCAGCGTAGTTAGCGGGAGGGCCTACAATGAGCAGTTCTTC. Full variable domain (rest looked up from reference TRBV9 and TRBJ2-1): DSGVTQTPKHLITATGQRVTLRCSPRSGDLSVYWYQQSLDQGLQFLIQYYNGEERAKGNILERFSAQQFPDLHSELNLSSLELGDSALYFCASSVVSGRAYNEQFFGPGTRLTVL.

The V call is TRBV28, the J call TRBJ2-7, with no clear D. The V gene lost 6 bases and the J gene lost 7 bases, with 13 bases spanning the gap. The germline V gene has CDR1 MDHEN and CDR2 SYDVKM. This CDR3 contains 12 residues. The DNA for the CDR3 is TGTGCCAGCAGCCTAGTGCGTCAGGAGCAGTACTTC. Its protein is CASSLVRQEQYF.

This clone came up a few times. V gene TRBV7-9 combines with J gene TRBJ1-2, with 11 bases identical to TRBD1. CDR3 length: 14 residues. CDR1 and CDR2 (germline): SEHNR, FQNEAQ (reference sequence). Trimming cost V 4 bases and J 8 bases; bases outside gene matches: 6. In nucleotides, the CDR3 is TGTGCCAGCAGCTCTGCCGGGACAGGGGGAGGCTACACCTTC. Its protein product is CASSSAGTGGGYTF.

This chain links TRBV6-1 with TRBJ1-4; D not resolved. The CDR3 is made up of 15 amino acids. CDR1 MNHNS and CDR2 SASEGT come from the germline V gene. V was trimmed by 5 bases and J by 0 bases, leaving 10 bases between them. CDR3 region: CASSWESATNEKLFF. The DNA for the CDR3 is TGTGCCAGCAGTTGGGAGTCAGCAACTAATGAAAAACTGTTTTTT.

A word on this clone: This specimen includes other DNA sequences encoding the same CDR3. The chain carries TRBV2 and TRBJ1-5, with a weak D call TRBD1 (5 bases). Germline-derived CDR1 and CDR2 are SNHLY and FYNNEI. V lost 6 bases, J lost 0 bases, and 9 bases lay in between. The CDR3 contains 14 residues. The CDR3 sequence: CASSRDYSNQPQHF. In DNA, the CDR3 is TGTGCCAGCAGCAGGGATTATAGCAATCAGCCCCAGCATTTT.

The chain uses TRBV6-5 and TRBJ1-5; D gene uncertain. V lost 8 bases and J lost 3, with 14 bases in between. The CDR3 runs 14 residues. The V gene's germline CDR1 is MNHEY and CDR2 SVGAGI. The CDR3 spells CASGEGGTNQPQHF. CDR3 bases: TGTGCCAGCGGAGAGGGCGGAACCAATCAGCCCCAGCATTTT.

This chain uses TRBV5-4 with TRBJ1-2, with 10 bases that match TRBD1. Germline V gene lookup returns CDR1 SGHNT and CDR2 YYREEE (reference sequence). The CDR3 is 14 amino acids. J lost 12 bases, V lost 2 bases, and 10 bases had no gene match. CDR3 nucleotide sequence: TGTGCCAGCAGCTTCCGGGACAGGGGATTAGTCAACACCTTC. Amino acids: CASSFRDRGLVNTF.

V gene TRBV4-3 combines with J gene TRBJ2-3; tentative D call: TRBD2 (7 bases). Per the germline V gene, CDR1 is LGHNA and CDR2 is YSLEER. The CDR3 has 15 residues. V was clipped by 4 bases and J by 5 bases, with 16 bases between them. DNA for the CDR3: TGCGCCAGCAGCCGAGGGAGGGGGACGGGAGATACGCAGTATTTT. Amino acid sequence: CASSRGRGTGDTQYF.

This clone came up a few times. The chain combines TRBV7-2 with TRBJ1-2, with a weak D call TRBD1 (5 bases). The germline CDR1 and CDR2 sequences are SGHTA and FQGNSA. Deletions cut 3 bases from V and 8 bases from J, with 10 bases between. This CDR3 is 12 amino acids long. The CDR3 reads CASSLTDLGYTF. For the CDR3, the DNA is TGTGCCAGCAGCTTGACAGACTTGGGCTACACCTTC.